What follows are 8 T cell receptor beta chains derived from one specimen sequenced in a study of T cells in localized non-small cell lung cancer (dated by TCRdb to 2019 to 2021). Library preparation was by the immunoSEQ multiplex PCR assay. TCRdb mirrors the immuneACCESS table, restricted to in-frame sequences. Some clones are absent from its copies; in checked studies, under half trace to an unresolved V gene, and the reason for the others is unknown. For this sample there are around 40,000 clones; approximately 83% appear just once. In total, the top ten clones hold around 6.4% of the sample. Source: peripheral blood, taken before any cancer treatment. The source is a man aged 35-75 years with stage I lung adenocarcinoma.

V usage is TRBV7-9 and J usage is TRBJ2-3; D gene ambiguous. The CDR3 runs to 14 residues. The V end was cut by 1 base, the J end by 2 bases, with 7 bases between. Germline CDR1 is SEHNR and CDR2 is FQNEAQ (reference sequence). For the CDR3, the DNA is TGTGCCAGCAGCTTAGGCTCCCTCACAGATACGCAGTATTTT. The encoded protein is CASSLGSLTDTQYF.

The chain has TRBV7-8 and TRBJ2-4; D possibly corresponds to TRBD2 (6 bases). This CDR3 is built from 14 residues. The V gene's germline CDR1 is SGHVS and CDR2 FQNEAQ. Trimming took 5 bases from V and 6 from J, leaving 14 bases between them. CDR3 in DNA: TGTGCCAGCAGCCCCGGAGGGGTCGGAAACATTCAGTACTTC. Amino acid sequence: CASSPGGVGNIQYF.

The CDR3, as DNA: TGTGCCAGCAGCTTAATCGCAGGGGGCGATGAGCAGTTCTTC. Translation gives CASSLIAGGDEQFF. The chain employs TRBV7-3 and TRBJ2-1; 8 bases line up with TRBD1. Germline CDR1 and CDR2: SGHTA and FQGTGA. The CDR3 loop spans 14 amino acids. V shed 1 base, J shed 8 bases, and the junction held 4 bases outside the gene matches. Full variable domain (rest looked up from reference TRBV7-3 and TRBJ2-1): GAGVSQTPSNKVTEKGKYVELRCDPISGHTALYWYRQSLGQGPEFLIYFQGTGAADDSGLPNDRFFAVRPEGSVSTLKIQRTERGDSAVYLCASSLIAGGDEQFFGPGTRLTVL.

This clone occurred once. The chain employs TRBV5-1 and TRBJ1-6; maybe TRBD1 (5 bases). Germline V gene lookup returns CDR1 SGHRS and CDR2 YFSETQ. The CDR3 loop spans 15 amino acids. Trimming took off 4 bases at V and 6 bases at J, with 14 bases between the two ends. The CDR3 is CASSPGRDRNSPLHF. CDR3 sequence (DNA): TGCGCCAGCAGCCCAGGGAGGGACCGTAATTCACCCCTCCACTTT.

The rearrangement joins TRBV9 to TRBJ2-7; TRBD1 might be the D (5 bases). This CDR3 region has 14 residues. Trimming pared 0 bases from V and 3 bases from J, leaving 10 bases between. The germline V gene encodes CDR1 SGDLS and CDR2 YYNGEE. Here the CDR3 DNA reads TGTGCCAGCAGCGTAGACAGGAACAACTACGAGCAGTACTTC. This codes for CASSVDRNNYEQYF.

The chain is built from TRBV7-2 and TRBJ2-4; tentative D call: TRBD2 (5 bases). The CDR3 length is 15 residues. The V end was cut by 1 base, the J end by 6 bases, with 13 bases between. The germline V gene has CDR1 SGHTA and CDR2 FQGNSA. The CDR3 coding sequence is TGTGCCAGCAGCTTAGGACCCAGCGGAGGAAACATTCAGTACTTC. The encoded protein is CASSLGPSGGNIQYF. The variable domain in full, with the rest retrieved from reference TRBV7-2 and TRBJ2-4, is GAGVSQSPSNKVTEKGKDVELRCDPISGHTALYWYRQSLGQGLEFLIYFQGNSAPDKSGLPSDRFSAERTGGSVSTLTIQRTQQEDSAVYLCASSLGPSGGNIQYFGAGTRLSVL.

The CDR3 loop is CASSWDGYTF. In nucleotides, the CDR3 is TGTGCCAGCAGTTGGGATGGCTACACCTTC. The chain carries TRBV27 and TRBJ1-2; D is unresolved. The CDR3 consists of 10 residues. The V end was cut by 4 bases, the J end by 6 bases, with 3 bases between. The germline V gene encodes CDR1 MNHEY and CDR2 SMNVEV (reference sequence).

This clone occurred once. The chain joins TRBV7-2 to TRBJ1-2; D ambiguous. This CDR3 has 12 residues. Deletions cut 1 base from V and 5 bases from J, with 5 bases between. Germline CDR1 and CDR2: SGHTA and FQGNSA. The CDR3 bases are TGTGCCAGCAGCTTAGGAGGGTATGGCTACACCTTC. It is translated as CASSLGGYGYTF.